The T cell receptor (beta chain) described here comes from a study of CD8 T cells in ankylosing spondylitis (dated 2017 in TCRdb). Background for the entire study: The study set out to find disease-linked TCR variants by profiling T cell receptor beta repertoires in ankylosing spondylitis patients and healthy donors. In total, the full study cohort was made up of roughly 100 healthy donors and roughly 27 ankylosing spondylitis patients. Samples of peripheral blood were taken, and for ankylosing spondylitis patients, synovial fluid was collected as well. Points the paper makes about the study in general: Some of the motif variants had been reported before in the synovial fluid and blood of reactive arthritis patients, a finding that suggests common disease-initiation mechanisms. A TCR beta motif made up of seven or eight highly homologous amino acid variants appeared to be characteristic of blood from ankylosing spondylitis patients. In peripheral blood, the disease-linked clones were found at relatively low frequencies and had a CD8+ phenotype. Significant enrichment of the disease-linked clones was reported in matched synovial fluid samples from ankylosing spondylitis patients.

Note on this clonotype: Its antigen remains unidentified. Within one base of it there is no much larger clone, and no base qualities were kept.

Data came from an Illumina HiSeq 2500. TCR beta libraries were prepared by quantitative 5'-RACE with molecular barcodes. The published analysis was carried out like this. Disease-linked TCR variants were identified with a new computational method built on a probabilistic model of VDJ rearrangement. The public sequencing data were trimmed at Q25 with fastp and processed into clonotypes with MiXCR by TCRdb, which kept only in-frame beta chains. Merged by CDR3 protein, the rows form single entries marked with the most common genes and DNA. TCRdb's processing, not the authors', yielded these V and J calls. The sample has fewer than 500,000 distinct CDR3 sequences on record, under 25% of them singletons. The ten largest clones add up to approximately 16% of the sample. CDR1 LGHDT and CDR2 YNNKEL are derived from the germline V gene (reference sequence). The CDR3 runs 16 amino acids, cysteine and phenylalanine included. The read is trimmed to its CDR3 DNA, 48 bases read in frame from base 1. A distance of 17 bases separates the germline ends of V and J, which lose 0 bases and 5 bases respectively.

This clonotype was obtained from a male donor with ankylosing spondylitis. This sequence uses TRBV3-1 and TRBJ2-7; TRBD2 is perhaps the D gene, given 6 matching bases. Sequencing input: blood, either unsorted or a sorted T cell fraction (not recorded which). The nucleotide sequence is TGTGCCAGCAGCCAAGAGGGGGGAGCGGAAAGGGACGAGCAGTACTTC. Its protein product is CASSQEGGAERDEQYF.